This T cell receptor (beta chain) was captured by sequencing in a study of T-cell memory formation after mild COVID-19. Study context: Clusters were largely donor specific.

CDR1 is SNHLY and CDR2 is FYNNEI in the germline V gene. The CDR3 loop spans 13 amino acids. V dropped 4 bases and J dropped 5 bases, with 11 bases sitting between them. 5'RACE with constant-segment primers built TCRalpha and TCRbeta cDNA libraries with UMIs. From the 5' RACE reads, TCRdb called clonotypes with MiXCR, one entry per CDR3 protein. This table has roughly 550,000 distinct CDR3 sequences, about a fifth appearing once. The source material was PBMCs or a T cell subset sorted from them (not recorded which). The chain links TRBV2 to TRBJ2-5; D gene uncertain. The source of this sequence is an adult woman who had mild COVID-19 (a few samples of this study predate the infection). Cell type and time point are not known. CDR3 loop: CASSARMGETQYF. CDR3 nucleotide sequence: TGTGCCAGCAGTGCCCGGATGGGCGAGACCCAGTACTTC.